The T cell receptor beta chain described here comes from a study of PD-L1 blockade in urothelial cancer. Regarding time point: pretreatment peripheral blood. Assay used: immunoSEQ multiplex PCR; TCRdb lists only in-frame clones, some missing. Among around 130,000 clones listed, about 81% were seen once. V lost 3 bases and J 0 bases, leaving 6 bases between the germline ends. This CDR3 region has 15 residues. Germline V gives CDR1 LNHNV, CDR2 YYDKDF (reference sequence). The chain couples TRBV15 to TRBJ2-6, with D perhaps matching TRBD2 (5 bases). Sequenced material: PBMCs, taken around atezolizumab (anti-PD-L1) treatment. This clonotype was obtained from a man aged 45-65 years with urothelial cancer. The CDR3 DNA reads TGTGCCACCAGCAGGAGGGCCTCTGGGGCCAACGTCCTGACTTTC. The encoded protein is CATSRRASGANVLTF.